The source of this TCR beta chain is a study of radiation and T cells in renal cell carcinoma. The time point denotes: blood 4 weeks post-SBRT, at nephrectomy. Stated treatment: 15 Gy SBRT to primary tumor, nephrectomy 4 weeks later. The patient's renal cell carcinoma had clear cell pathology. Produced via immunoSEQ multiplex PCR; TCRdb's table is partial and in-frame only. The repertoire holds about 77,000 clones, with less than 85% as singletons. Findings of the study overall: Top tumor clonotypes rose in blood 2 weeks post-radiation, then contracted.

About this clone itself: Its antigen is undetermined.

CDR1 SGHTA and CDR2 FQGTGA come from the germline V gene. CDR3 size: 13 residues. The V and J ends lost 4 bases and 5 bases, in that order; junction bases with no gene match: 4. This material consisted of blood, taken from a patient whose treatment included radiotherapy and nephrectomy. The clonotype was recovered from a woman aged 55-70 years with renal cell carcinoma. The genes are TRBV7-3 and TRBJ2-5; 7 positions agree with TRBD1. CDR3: CASSSQGDETQYF. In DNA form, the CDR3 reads TGTGCCAGCAGCTCCCAGGGGGATGAGACCCAGTACTTC.